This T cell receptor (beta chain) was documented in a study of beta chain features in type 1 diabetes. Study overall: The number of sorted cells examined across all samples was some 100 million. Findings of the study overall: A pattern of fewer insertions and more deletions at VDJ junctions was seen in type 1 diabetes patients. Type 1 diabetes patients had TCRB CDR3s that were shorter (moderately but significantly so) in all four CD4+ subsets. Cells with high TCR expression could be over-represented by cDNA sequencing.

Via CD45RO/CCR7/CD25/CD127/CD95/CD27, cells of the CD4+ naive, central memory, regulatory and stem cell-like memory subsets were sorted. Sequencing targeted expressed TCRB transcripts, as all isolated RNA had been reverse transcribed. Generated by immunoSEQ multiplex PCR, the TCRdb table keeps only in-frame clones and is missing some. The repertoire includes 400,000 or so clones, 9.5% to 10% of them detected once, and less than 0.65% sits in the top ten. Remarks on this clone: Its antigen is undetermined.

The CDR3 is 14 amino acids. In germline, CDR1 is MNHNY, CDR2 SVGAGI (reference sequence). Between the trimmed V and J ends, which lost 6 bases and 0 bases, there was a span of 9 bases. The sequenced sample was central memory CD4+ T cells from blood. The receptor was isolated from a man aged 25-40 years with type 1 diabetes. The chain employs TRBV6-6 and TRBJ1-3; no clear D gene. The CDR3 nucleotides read TGTGCCAGCAGGCCCGACCCCTCTGGAAACACCATATATTTT. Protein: CASRPDPSGNTIYF.